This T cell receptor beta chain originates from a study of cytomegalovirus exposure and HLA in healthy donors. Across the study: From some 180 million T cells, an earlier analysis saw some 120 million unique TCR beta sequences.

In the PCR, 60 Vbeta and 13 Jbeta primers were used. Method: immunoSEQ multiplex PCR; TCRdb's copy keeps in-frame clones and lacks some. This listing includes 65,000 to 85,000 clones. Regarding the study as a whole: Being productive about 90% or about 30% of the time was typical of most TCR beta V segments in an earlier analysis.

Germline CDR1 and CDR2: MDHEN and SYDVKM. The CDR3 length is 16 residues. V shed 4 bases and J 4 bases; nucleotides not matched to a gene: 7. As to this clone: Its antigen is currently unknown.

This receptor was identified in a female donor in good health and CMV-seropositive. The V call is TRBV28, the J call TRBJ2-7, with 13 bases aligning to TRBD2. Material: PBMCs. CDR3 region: CASSSLTSGREYEQYF. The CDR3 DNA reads TGTGCCAGCAGTTCTCTCACTAGCGGGAGGGAGTACGAGCAGTACTTC.